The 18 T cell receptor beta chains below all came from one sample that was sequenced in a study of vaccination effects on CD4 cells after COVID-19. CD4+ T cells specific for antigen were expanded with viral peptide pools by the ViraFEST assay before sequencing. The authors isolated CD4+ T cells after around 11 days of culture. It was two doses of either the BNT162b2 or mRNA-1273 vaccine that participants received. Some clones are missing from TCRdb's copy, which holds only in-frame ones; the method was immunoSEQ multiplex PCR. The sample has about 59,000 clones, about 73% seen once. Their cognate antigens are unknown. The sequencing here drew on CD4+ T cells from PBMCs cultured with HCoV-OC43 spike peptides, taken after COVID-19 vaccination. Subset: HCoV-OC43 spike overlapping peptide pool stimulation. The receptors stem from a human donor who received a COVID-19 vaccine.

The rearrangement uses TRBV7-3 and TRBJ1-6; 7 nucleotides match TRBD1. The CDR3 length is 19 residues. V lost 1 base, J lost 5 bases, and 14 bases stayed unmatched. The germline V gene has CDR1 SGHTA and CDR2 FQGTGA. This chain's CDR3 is CASSLRAYRQGLNNSPLHF. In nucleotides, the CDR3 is TGTGCCAGCAGCTTAAGGGCCTACCGACAGGGCTTGAATAATTCACCCCTCCACTTT. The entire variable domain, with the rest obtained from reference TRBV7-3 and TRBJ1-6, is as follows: GAGVSQTPSNKVTEKGKYVELRCDPISGHTALYWYRQSLGQGPEFLIYFQGTGAADDSGLPNDRFFAVRPEGSVSTLKIQRTERGDSAVYLCASSLRAYRQGLNNSPLHFGNGTRLTVT.

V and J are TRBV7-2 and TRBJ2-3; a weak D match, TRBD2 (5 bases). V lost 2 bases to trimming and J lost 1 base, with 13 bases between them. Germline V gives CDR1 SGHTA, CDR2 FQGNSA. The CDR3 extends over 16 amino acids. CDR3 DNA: TGTGCCAGCAGCTTAATAACCGGGGTGGGCACAGATACGCAGTATTTT. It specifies CASSLITGVGTDTQYF.

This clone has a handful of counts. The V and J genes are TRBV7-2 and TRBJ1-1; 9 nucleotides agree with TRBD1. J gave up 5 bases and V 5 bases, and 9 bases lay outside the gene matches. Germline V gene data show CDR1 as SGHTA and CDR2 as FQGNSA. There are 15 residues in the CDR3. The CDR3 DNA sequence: TGTGCCAGCAGCCGTCTCGGGACAGGGAGTACTGAAGCTTTCTTT. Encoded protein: CASSRLGTGSTEAFF.

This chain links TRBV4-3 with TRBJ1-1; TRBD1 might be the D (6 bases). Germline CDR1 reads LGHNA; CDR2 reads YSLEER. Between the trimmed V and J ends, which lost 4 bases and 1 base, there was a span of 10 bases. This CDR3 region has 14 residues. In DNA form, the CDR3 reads TGCGCCAGCAGCCGAGACAGGCGGAACACTGAAGCTTTCTTT. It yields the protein CASSRDRRNTEAFF.

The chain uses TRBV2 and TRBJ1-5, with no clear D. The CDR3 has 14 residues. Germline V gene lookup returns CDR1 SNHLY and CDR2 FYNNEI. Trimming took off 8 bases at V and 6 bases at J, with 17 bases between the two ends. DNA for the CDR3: TGTGCCAGCCGGCGGGATGGGAGGATTCAGCCCCAGCATTTT. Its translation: CASRRDGRIQPQHF.

CDR3 amino acids: CASSPKGGKGSYNEQFF. CDR3 DNA: TGTGCCAGCAGTCCGAAGGGCGGGAAAGGGTCCTACAATGAGCAGTTCTTC. This chain joins TRBV5-4 and TRBJ2-1, with D perhaps matching TRBD2 (6 bases). The CDR3 contains 17 residues. V shed 5 bases and J shed 1 base, with 19 bases lying between them. Germline CDR1 SGHNT, CDR2 YYREEE (reference sequence).

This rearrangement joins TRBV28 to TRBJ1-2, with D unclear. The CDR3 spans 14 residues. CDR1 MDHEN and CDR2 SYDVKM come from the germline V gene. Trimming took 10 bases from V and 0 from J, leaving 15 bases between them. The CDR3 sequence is CAIPRRVPNYGYTF. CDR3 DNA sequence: TGTGCCATCCCCCGTAGAGTCCCTAACTATGGCTACACCTTC.

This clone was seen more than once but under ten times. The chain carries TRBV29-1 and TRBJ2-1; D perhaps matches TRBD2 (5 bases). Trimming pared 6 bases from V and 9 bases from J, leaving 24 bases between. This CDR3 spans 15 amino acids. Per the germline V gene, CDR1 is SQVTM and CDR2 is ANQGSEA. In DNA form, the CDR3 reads TGCAGCGTCGATGATCTAAGGTTGAGGGAAAGTGAGCAGTTCTTC. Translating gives CSVDDLRLRESEQFF.

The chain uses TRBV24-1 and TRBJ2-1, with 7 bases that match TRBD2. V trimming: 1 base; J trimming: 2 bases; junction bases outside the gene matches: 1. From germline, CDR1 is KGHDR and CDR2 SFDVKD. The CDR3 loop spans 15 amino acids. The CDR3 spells CATSDFRGAYNEQFF. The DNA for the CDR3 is TGTGCCACCAGTGATTTTCGGGGGGCCTACAATGAGCAGTTCTTC.

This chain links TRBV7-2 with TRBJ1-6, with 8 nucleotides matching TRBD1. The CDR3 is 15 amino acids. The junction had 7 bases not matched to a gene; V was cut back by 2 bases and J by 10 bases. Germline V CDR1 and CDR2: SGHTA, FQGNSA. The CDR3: CASSLRQNRGSPLHF. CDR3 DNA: TGTGCCAGCAGCTTACGACAGAACAGGGGGTCACCCCTCCACTTT.

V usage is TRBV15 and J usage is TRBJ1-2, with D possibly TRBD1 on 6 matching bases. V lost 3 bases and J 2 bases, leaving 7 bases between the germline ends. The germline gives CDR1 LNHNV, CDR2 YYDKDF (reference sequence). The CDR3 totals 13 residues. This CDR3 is CATSSQGNYGYTF. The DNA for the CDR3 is TGTGCCACCAGCAGCCAGGGGAACTATGGCTACACCTTC.

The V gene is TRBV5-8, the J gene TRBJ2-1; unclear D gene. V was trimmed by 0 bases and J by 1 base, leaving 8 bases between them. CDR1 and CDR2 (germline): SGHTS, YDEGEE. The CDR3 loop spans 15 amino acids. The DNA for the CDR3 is TGTGCCAGCAGCTTGGGTGGCATGTCCTACAATGAGCAGTTCTTC. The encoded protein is CASSLGGMSYNEQFF.

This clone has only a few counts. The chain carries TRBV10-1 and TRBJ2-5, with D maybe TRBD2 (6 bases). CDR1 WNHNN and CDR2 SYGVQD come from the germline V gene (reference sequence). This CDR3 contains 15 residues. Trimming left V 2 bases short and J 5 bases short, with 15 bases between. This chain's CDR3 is CASSEAGTPEETQYF. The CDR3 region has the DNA TGCGCCAGCAGTGAGGCCGGGACTCCTGAGGAGACCCAGTACTTC.

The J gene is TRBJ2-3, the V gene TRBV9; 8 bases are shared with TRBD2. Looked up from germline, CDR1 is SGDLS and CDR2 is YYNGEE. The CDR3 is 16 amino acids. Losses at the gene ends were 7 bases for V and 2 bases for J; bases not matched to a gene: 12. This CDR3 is CASPGGSGGLTDTQYF. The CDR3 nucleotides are TGTGCCAGCCCCGGAGGAAGCGGGGGTCTCACAGATACGCAGTATTTT. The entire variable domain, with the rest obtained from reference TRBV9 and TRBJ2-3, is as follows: DSGVTQTPKHLITATGQRVTLRCSPRSGDLSVYWYQQSLDQGLQFLIQYYNGEERAKGNILERFSAQQFPDLHSELNLSSLELGDSALYFCASPGGSGGLTDTQYFGPGTRLTVL.

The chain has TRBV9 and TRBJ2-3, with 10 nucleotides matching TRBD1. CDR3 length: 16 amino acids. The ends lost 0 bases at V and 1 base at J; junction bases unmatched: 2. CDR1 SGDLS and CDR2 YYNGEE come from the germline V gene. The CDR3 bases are TGTGCCAGCAGCGTAGGACAGGGGGCAGGCACAGATACGCAGTATTTT. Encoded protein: CASSVGQGAGTDTQYF.

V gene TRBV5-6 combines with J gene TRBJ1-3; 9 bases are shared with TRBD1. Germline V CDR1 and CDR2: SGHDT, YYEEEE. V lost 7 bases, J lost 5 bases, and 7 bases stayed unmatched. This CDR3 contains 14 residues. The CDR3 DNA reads TGTGCCAGCCAACGGGGGACAGGGAGAAACACCATATATTTT. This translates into CASQRGTGRNTIYF.

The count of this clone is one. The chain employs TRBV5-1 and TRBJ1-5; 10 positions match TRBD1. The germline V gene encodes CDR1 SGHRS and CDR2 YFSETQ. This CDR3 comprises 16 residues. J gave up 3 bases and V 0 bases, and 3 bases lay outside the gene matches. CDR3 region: CASSLGGTGDNQPQHF. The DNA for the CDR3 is TGCGCCAGCAGCTTGGGCGGGACAGGGGACAATCAGCCCCAGCATTTT.

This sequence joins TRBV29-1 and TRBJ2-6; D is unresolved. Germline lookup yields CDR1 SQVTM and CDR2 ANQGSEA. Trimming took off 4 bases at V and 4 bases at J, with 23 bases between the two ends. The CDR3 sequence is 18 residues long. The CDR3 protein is CSVGNLVQGAYGANVLTF. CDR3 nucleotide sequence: TGCAGCGTTGGAAATTTGGTTCAAGGAGCTTACGGGGCCAACGTCCTGACTTTC.